This TCR beta chain derives from a study of cytomegalovirus exposure and HLA in healthy donors. Study findings and constraints: As a later analysis revealed, the rate of TCR association differed by HLA locus, with DRB1 most and HLA-C fewest. Sequence variants that were highly shared formed a cluster that was likely a sequencing artifact.

The PCR made use of 60 Vbeta and 13 Jbeta primers. Produced via immunoSEQ multiplex PCR; TCRdb's table is partial and in-frame only. This table holds roughly 100,000 clones, 75% to 85% found once. At collection, donors were nominally healthy, but unrecorded immune exposures were probable. With regard to this clone: Antigen: not known.

Sequenced input: PBMCs. The sequence was obtained from a man aged 25-45 years in good health and CMV-seropositive.

DNA for the CDR3: TGCAGCGTTCTCGGGACTAGCGGTACAGGGCAGTACTTC. Encoded protein: CSVLGTSGTGQYF. The V call is TRBV29-1, the J call TRBJ2-7, with 11 bases that match TRBD2. The V gene end was trimmed by 5 bases and the J gene end by 9 bases; junction bases not matched to a gene: 9. Per the germline V gene, CDR1 is SQVTM and CDR2 is ANQGSEA. The CDR3 consists of 13 residues.